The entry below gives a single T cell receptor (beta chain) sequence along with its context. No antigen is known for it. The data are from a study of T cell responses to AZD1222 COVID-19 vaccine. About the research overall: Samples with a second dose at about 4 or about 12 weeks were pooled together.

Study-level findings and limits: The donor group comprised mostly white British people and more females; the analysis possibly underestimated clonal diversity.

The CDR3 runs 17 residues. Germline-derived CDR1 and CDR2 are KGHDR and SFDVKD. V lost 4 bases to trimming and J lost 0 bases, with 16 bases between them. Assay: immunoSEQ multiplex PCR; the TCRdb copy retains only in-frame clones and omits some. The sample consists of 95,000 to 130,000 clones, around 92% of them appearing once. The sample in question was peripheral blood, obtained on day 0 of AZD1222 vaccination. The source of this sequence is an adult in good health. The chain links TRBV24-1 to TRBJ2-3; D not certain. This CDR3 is CATSEVGATPSTDTQYF. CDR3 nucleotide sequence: TGTGCCACCAGTGAAGTCGGCGCGACCCCTAGCACAGATACGCAGTATTTT.